This is a list of T cell receptor beta chains from one sample in a study of cytomegalovirus exposure and HLA in healthy donors. Produced via immunoSEQ multiplex PCR; TCRdb's table is partial and in-frame only. The table has approximately 140,000 clones, around 60% seen once. Sequencing was done on a sample of PBMCs. These receptors all come from an older woman in good health and CMV-seropositive. Both conserved end residues are part of each CDR3. A D gene is named only where the DNA matches it firmly.

d_call: -
v_call: TRBV21-1
j_call: TRBJ1-3
cdr3_aa: CASSKEKDRGLGSGNTIYF

d_call: TRBD2
v_call: TRBV2
j_call: TRBJ2-3
cdr3_aa: CAIQLRTSGRYGTQYF

d_call: TRBD2
v_call: TRBV5-1
j_call: TRBJ2-2
cdr3_aa: CASKRVAGAQPGELFF

d_call: -
v_call: TRBV7-9
j_call: TRBJ1-1
cdr3_aa: CASSLEGGGEAFF

d_call: -
v_call: TRBV7-2
j_call: TRBJ1-1
cdr3_aa: CASSQTGIEAFF

d_call: TRBD2
v_call: TRBV6-5
j_call: TRBJ2-7
cdr3_aa: CASSERDPYEQYF

d_call: -
v_call: TRBV13
j_call: TRBJ1-5
cdr3_aa: CASSLGRVGQPQHF

d_call: -
v_call: TRBV28
j_call: TRBJ1-1
cdr3_aa: CASTLLNTEAFF

d_call: -
v_call: TRBV28
j_call: TRBJ2-4
cdr3_aa: CASSLRGLSNIQYF

d_call: TRBD1
v_call: TRBV5-4
j_call: TRBJ1-1
cdr3_aa: CASSWDRGNTEAFF

d_call: TRBD2
v_call: TRBV9
j_call: TRBJ2-5
cdr3_aa: CASSPGTSQETQYF

d_call: -
v_call: TRBV14
j_call: TRBJ1-5
cdr3_aa: CASSQDLNQPQHF

d_call: TRBD1
v_call: TRBV19
j_call: TRBJ1-2
cdr3_aa: CASSITVQGANGYTF

d_call: TRBD2
v_call: TRBV7-9
j_call: TRBJ2-7
cdr3_aa: CASSLGGTSGYEQYF

d_call: TRBD2
v_call: TRBV11-2
j_call: TRBJ2-1
cdr3_aa: CASSLVRGGPAAGEQFF

d_call: -
v_call: TRBV15
j_call: TRBJ1-1
cdr3_aa: CATSRLGRNTEAFF

d_call: -
v_call: TRBV4-2
j_call: TRBJ2-5
cdr3_aa: CASSQEPTGRETQYF

d_call: -
v_call: TRBV7-9
j_call: TRBJ1-1
cdr3_aa: CASSSMANTEAFF

d_call: -
v_call: TRBV7-9
j_call: TRBJ2-2
cdr3_aa: CASSSQGNTGELFF

d_call: -
v_call: TRBV27
j_call: TRBJ2-1
cdr3_aa: CASSPSGTYNEQFF

d_call: TRBD1
v_call: TRBV6-5
j_call: -
cdr3_aa: CASSPRTGISYEQYF